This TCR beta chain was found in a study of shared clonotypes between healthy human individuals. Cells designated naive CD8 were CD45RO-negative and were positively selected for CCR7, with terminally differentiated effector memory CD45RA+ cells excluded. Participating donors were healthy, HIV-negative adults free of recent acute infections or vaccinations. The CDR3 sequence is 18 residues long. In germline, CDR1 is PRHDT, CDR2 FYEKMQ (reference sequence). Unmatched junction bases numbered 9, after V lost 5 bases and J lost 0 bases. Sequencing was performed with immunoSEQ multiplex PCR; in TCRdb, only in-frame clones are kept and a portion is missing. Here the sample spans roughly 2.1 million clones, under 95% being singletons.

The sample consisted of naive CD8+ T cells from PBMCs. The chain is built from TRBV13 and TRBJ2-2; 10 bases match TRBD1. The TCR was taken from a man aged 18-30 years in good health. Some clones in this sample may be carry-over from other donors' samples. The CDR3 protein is CASSPYPGTGANTGELFF. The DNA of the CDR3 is TGTGCCAGCAGCCCCTACCCCGGGACAGGGGCGAACACCGGGGAGCTGTTTTTT.